The rows below give T cell receptor beta chains drawn from one sample of a study of cytomegalovirus exposure and HLA in healthy donors. Repertoires were generated with immunoSEQ multiplex PCR, while TCRdb's copy carries only in-frame clones and drops some. The sample contains around 100,000 clones, approximately 94% of which appear only once. Sequences were obtained from PBMCs. The receptor set was obtained from a woman under 30 in good health and CMV-seronegative. CDR3s include the opening cysteine and the closing phenylalanine or tryptophan. A D gene is named only where the DNA matches it firmly. The size entry is marked missing in some rows and otherwise reads once, few, many or a size class.

V gene: TRBV11-3
J gene: TRBJ2-1
D gene: TRBD2
clone size: .
CDR3 DNA: TGTGCCAGCAGGGGGAGGGGTTCCTACAATGAGCAGTTCTTC
CDR3 protein: CASRGRGSYNEQFF

V gene: TRBV5-1
J gene: TRBJ2-3
D gene: .
clone size: .
CDR3 DNA: TGCGCCAGCAGCTTGGCCGGGGTCTCTAGCACAGATACGCAGTATTTT
CDR3 protein: CASSLAGVSSTDTQYF

V gene: TRBV14
J gene: TRBJ2-5
D gene: .
clone size: .
CDR3 DNA: TGTGCCACTCAGGGACAGGCGGGGGCCCAGTACTTC
CDR3 protein: CATQGQAGAQYF

V gene: TRBV6-5
J gene: TRBJ2-3
D gene: .
clone size: .
CDR3 DNA: TGTGCCAGCAGTTTCCTCCTAAGACAAGTGACAGATACGCAGTATTTT
CDR3 protein: CASSFLLRQVTDTQYF

V gene: TRBV6-5
J gene: TRBJ2-3
D gene: TRBD2
clone size: .
CDR3 DNA: TGTGCCAGCAGTTACTCCCTAGCGGGATCTTCAGATACGCAGTATTTT
CDR3 protein: CASSYSLAGSSDTQYF

V gene: TRBV14
J gene: TRBJ1-1
D gene: TRBD1
clone size: once
CDR3 DNA: TGTGCCAGCAGCCGCGGGACAGGGAGGGAGAACACTGAAGCTTTCTTT
CDR3 protein: CASSRGTGRENTEAFF

V gene: TRBV29-1
J gene: TRBJ2-1
D gene: TRBD1
clone size: .
CDR3 DNA: TGCAGCGTTGAAGGGGACAGGGTCGGCAATGAGCAGTTCTTC
CDR3 protein: CSVEGDRVGNEQFF

V gene: TRBV6-5
J gene: TRBJ1-5
D gene: .
clone size: .
CDR3 DNA: TGTGCCAGCTCACCCAACAGTTATAGCAATCAGCCCCAGCATTTT
CDR3 protein: CASSPNSYSNQPQHF

V gene: TRBV4-1
J gene: TRBJ1-1
D gene: TRBD1
clone size: once
CDR3 DNA: TGCGCCAGCAGCCAAGATCAGGGACAGCTGAACACTGAAGCTTTCTTT
CDR3 protein: CASSQDQGQLNTEAFF

V gene: TRBV5-1
J gene: TRBJ2-7
D gene: TRBD2
clone size: .
CDR3 DNA: TGCGCCAGCAGCCGGGAGAGCGGGACGAGCTACGAGCAGTACTTC
CDR3 protein: CASSRESGTSYEQYF

V gene: TRBV30
J gene: TRBJ2-7
D gene: .
clone size: .
CDR3 DNA: TGTGCCTCAAATGGGGGCGCAGGGTACGAGCAGTACTTC
CDR3 protein: CASNGGAGYEQYF

V gene: TRBV5-4
J gene: TRBJ1-1
D gene: .
clone size: .
CDR3 DNA: TGTGCCAGCAGCACACCGGGAGTAAACACTGAAGCTTTCTTT
CDR3 protein: CASSTPGVNTEAFF

V gene: TRBV5-6
J gene: TRBJ2-6
D gene: .
clone size: .
CDR3 DNA: TGTGCCAGCAGTTGGGGGGGCCCTGGGGCCAACGTCCTGACTTTC
CDR3 protein: CASSWGGPGANVLTF

V gene: TRBV19
J gene: TRBJ2-1
D gene: TRBD1
clone size: .
CDR3 DNA: TGTGCCAGTAGTATAGATCAAATCGCAGGGGGTTCCTACAATGAGCAGTTCTTC
CDR3 protein: CASSIDQIAGGSYNEQFF

V gene: TRBV19
J gene: TRBJ1-1
D gene: .
clone size: .
CDR3 DNA: TGTGCCAGTACCTCGAGCATGAACACTGAAGCTTTCTTT
CDR3 protein: CASTSSMNTEAFF

V gene: TRBV27
J gene: TRBJ1-2
D gene: .
clone size: .
CDR3 DNA: TGTGCCAGCAGTTCCAGGGGTGGCTACACCTTC
CDR3 protein: CASSSRGGYTF

V gene: TRBV19
J gene: TRBJ1-2
D gene: .
clone size: .
CDR3 DNA: TGTGCCAGTAGTATATTCTTGACAGGAGGTTTCGGCTACACCTTC
CDR3 protein: CASSIFLTGGFGYTF

V gene: TRBV9
J gene: TRBJ1-2
D gene: .
clone size: once
CDR3 DNA: TGTGCCAGCAGCGTAGGTTCTCGGGGCTACACCTTC
CDR3 protein: CASSVGSRGYTF

V gene: TRBV1
J gene: TRBJ2-7
D gene: .
clone size: .
CDR3 DNA: TGCACCAGCAGCGAAGTGGGACTAGCGCACCGAACCCTCTCCTACGAGCAGTACTTC
CDR3 protein: CTSSEVGLAHRTLSYEQYF

V gene: TRBV9
J gene: TRBJ2-1
D gene: .
clone size: .
CDR3 DNA: TGTGCCAGCAGCGGACTAGGAAGCAACAATGAGCAGTTCTTC
CDR3 protein: CASSGLGSNNEQFF

V gene: TRBV5-1
J gene: TRBJ2-5
D gene: TRBD2
clone size: .
CDR3 DNA: TGCGCCAGCAGCCCCGGGACTAGCGTTAGGGAACAAGAGACCCAGTACTTC
CDR3 protein: CASSPGTSVREQETQYF

V gene: TRBV5-4
J gene: TRBJ1-6
D gene: .
clone size: .
CDR3 DNA: TGTGCCAGCAGCTCAACTGGCGGGGGTAATTCACCCCTCCACTTT
CDR3 protein: CASSSTGGGNSPLHF

V gene: TRBV7-9
J gene: TRBJ2-7
D gene: .
clone size: .
CDR3 DNA: TGTGCCAGCAGCTTAGCCCCACAGGGTGGGTACGAGCAGTACTTC
CDR3 protein: CASSLAPQGGYEQYF

V gene: TRBV14
J gene: TRBJ1-2
D gene: TRBD1
clone size: .
CDR3 DNA: TGTGCCAGCAGCCGCCAGACAGGGATCGACTACACCTTC
CDR3 protein: CASSRQTGIDYTF

V gene: TRBV2
J gene: TRBJ2-3
D gene: .
clone size: once
CDR3 DNA: TGTGCCAGCAGCCGGGACAAATCCACAGATACGCAGTATTTT
CDR3 protein: CASSRDKSTDTQYF